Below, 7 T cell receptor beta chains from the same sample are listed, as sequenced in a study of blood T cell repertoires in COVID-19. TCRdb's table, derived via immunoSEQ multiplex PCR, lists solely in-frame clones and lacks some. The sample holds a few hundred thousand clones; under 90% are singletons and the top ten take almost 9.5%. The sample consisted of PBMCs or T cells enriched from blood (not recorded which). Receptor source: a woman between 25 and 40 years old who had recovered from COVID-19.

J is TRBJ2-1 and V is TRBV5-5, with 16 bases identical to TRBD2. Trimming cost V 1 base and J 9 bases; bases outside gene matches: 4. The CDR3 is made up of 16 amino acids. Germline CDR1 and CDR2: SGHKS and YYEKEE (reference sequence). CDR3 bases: TGTGCCAGCAGCTTGCCCGGGACTAGCGGGAGGGCTGAGCAGTTCTTC. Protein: CASSLPGTSGRAEQFF. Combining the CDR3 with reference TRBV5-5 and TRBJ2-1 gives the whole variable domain DAGVTQSPTHLIKTRGQQVTLRCSPISGHKSVSWYQQVLGQGPQFIFQYYEKEERGRGNFPDRFSARQFPNYSSELNVNALLLGDSALYLCASSLPGTSGRAEQFFGPGTRLTVL.

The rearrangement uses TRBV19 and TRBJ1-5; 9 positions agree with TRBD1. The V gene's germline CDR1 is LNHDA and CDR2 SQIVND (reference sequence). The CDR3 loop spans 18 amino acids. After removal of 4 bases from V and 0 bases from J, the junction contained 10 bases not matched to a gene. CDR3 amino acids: CASSTRDREFYSNQPQHF. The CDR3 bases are TGTGCCAGTAGTACCCGGGACAGGGAATTTTATAGCAATCAGCCCCAGCATTTT.

In DNA, the CDR3 is TGTGCCACAGTCAGGGTGAGCACTGAAGCTTTCTTT. It is translated as CATVRVSTEAFF. The rearrangement links TRBV6-6 to TRBJ1-1; D possibly corresponds to TRBD1 (5 bases). The germline V gene encodes CDR1 MNHNY and CDR2 SVGAGI (reference sequence). The CDR3 covers 12 residues. Trimming took off 10 bases at V and 4 bases at J, with 13 bases between the two ends.

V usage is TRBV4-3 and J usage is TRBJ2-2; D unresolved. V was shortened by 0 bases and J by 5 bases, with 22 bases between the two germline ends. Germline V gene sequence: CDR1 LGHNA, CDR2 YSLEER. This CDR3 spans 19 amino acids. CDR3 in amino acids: CASSQDNTVNLRQTGELFF. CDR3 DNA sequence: TGCGCCAGCAGCCAAGATAATACGGTAAACCTGAGACAAACCGGGGAGCTGTTTTTT.

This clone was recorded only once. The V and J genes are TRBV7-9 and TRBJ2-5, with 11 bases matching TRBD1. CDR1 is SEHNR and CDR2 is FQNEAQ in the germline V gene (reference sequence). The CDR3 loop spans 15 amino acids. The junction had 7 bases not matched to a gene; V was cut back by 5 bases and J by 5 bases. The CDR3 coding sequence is TGTGCCAGCAGCCACGGGACAGGGGGTGTGGAGACCCAGTACTTC. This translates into CASSHGTGGVETQYF. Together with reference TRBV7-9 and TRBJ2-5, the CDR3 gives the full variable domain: DTGVSQNPRHKITKRGQNVTFRCDPISEHNRLYWYRQTLGQGPEFLTYFQNEAQLEKSRLLSDRFSAERPKGSFSTLEIQRTEQGDSAMYLCASSHGTGGVETQYFGPGTRLLVL.

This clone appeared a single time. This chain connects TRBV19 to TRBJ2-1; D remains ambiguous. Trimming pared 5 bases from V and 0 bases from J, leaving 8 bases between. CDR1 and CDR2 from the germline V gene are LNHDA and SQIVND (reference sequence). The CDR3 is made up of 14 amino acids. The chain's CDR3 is CASSFASSYNEQFF. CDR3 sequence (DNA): TGTGCCAGTAGTTTCGCCAGCTCCTACAATGAGCAGTTCTTC. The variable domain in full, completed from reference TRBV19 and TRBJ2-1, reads DGGITQSPKYLFRKEGQNVTLSCEQNLNHDAMYWYRQDPGQGLRLIYYSQIVNDFQKGDIAEGYSVSREKKESFPLTVTSAQKNPTAFYLCASSFASSYNEQFFGPGTRLTVL.

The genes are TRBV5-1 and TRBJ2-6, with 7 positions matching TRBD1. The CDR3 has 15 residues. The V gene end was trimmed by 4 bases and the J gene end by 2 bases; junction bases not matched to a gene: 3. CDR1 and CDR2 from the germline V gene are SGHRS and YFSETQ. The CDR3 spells CASSATGAGANVLTF. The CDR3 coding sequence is TGCGCCAGCAGCGCTACAGGGGCTGGGGCCAACGTCCTGACTTTC.